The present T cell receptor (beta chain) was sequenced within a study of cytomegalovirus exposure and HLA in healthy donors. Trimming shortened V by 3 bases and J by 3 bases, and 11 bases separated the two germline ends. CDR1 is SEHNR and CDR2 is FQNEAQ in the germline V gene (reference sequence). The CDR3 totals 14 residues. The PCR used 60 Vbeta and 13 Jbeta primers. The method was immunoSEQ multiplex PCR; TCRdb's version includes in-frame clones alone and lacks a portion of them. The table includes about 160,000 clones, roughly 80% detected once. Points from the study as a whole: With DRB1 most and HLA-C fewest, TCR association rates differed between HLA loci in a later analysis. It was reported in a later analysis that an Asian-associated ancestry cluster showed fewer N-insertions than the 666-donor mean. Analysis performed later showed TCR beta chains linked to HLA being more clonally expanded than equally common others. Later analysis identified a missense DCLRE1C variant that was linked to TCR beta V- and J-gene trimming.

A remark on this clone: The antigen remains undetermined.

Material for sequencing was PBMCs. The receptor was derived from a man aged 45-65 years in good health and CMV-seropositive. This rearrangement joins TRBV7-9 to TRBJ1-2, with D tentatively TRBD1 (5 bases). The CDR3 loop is CASSLRQGHYGYTF. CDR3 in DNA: TGTGCCAGCAGCTTGCGGCAGGGCCACTATGGCTACACCTTC. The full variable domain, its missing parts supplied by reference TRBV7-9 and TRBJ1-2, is DTGVSQNPRHKITKRGQNVTFRCDPISEHNRLYWYRQTLGQGPEFLTYFQNEAQLEKSRLLSDRFSAERPKGSFSTLEIQRTEQGDSAMYLCASSLRQGHYGYTFGSGTRLTVV.